The 24 T cell receptor beta chains below come from one sample, sequenced in a study of technical replicates of blood from a few donors. The repertoire was sequenced with immunoSEQ multiplex PCR; TCRdb's copy has only in-frame clones and lacks some. The repertoire has 70,000 to 85,000 clones, 92% of them found once; the top ten carry 0.25% to 0.35%. The sequenced sample was T cells isolated from PBMCs. These receptors came from a human donor in good health.

V usage is TRBV6-1 and J usage is TRBJ1-2; possible D gene TRBD1, 5 bases. Trimming left V 10 bases short and J 2 bases short, with 11 bases between. There are 12 residues in the CDR3. Germline V gene sequence: CDR1 MNHNS, CDR2 SASEGT. The CDR3 DNA reads as TGTGCCACCCCGGGACTCAACTATGGCTACACCTTC. It is translated as CATPGLNYGYTF.

V is TRBV6-5 and J is TRBJ2-2, with D unclear. The CDR3 sequence is 14 residues long. V was trimmed by 2 bases and J by 4 bases, leaving 8 bases between them. CDR1 and CDR2 (germline): MNHEY, SVGAGI. The CDR3 loop reads CASSYTTGTGELFF. Written as DNA, the CDR3 is TGTGCCAGCAGTTACACGACGGGCACCGGGGAGCTGTTTTTT.

This clone was counted once. The chain uses TRBV11-3 and TRBJ1-2; no reliable D call. The CDR3 is 12 residues long. The V and J ends lost 5 bases and 7 bases respectively, with 11 bases between them. The germline CDR1 and CDR2 sequences are SGHNT and YENEEA. Here the CDR3 reads CASSASGAGYTF. Written as DNA, the CDR3 is TGTGCCAGCAGCGCGAGCGGCGCTGGCTACACCTTC.

The rearrangement uses TRBV12-5 and TRBJ2-7; the D gene is possibly TRBD1 (6 bases). In germline, CDR1 is LGHNT, CDR2 FRNRAP. The CDR3 is made up of 13 amino acids. V was cut by 3 bases and J by 4 bases, with 10 bases left in between. The CDR3 bases are TGTGCTAGTGGTTTAGGGGGTTCGTACGAGCAGTACTTC. Amino acids: CASGLGGSYEQYF.

The chain uses TRBV15 and TRBJ2-7, with D perhaps TRBD1 (7 bases). This CDR3 has 17 residues. V lost 1 base and J 3 bases, leaving 19 bases between the germline ends. CDR1 LNHNV and CDR2 YYDKDF come from the germline V gene (reference sequence). DNA for the CDR3: TGTGCCACCAGCAGAGGGCCGGCTGCGGGACAGATCTACGAGCAGTACTTC. Translated, it gives CATSRGPAAGQIYEQYF.

The rearrangement joins TRBV30 to TRBJ1-3, with D possibly TRBD1 on 5 matching bases. V dropped 3 bases and J dropped 2 bases, with 11 bases sitting between them. CDR3 length: 14 residues. Germline V gene data show CDR1 as GTSNPN and CDR2 as SVGIG (reference sequence). CDR3 amino acids: CAWRSARAGNTIYF. As DNA, the CDR3 is TGTGCCTGGAGGTCCGCCAGGGCTGGAAACACCATATATTTT.

V gene TRBV4-1 combines with J gene TRBJ2-7, with 10 bases identical to TRBD2. The length of the CDR3 is 17 residues. V was clipped by 3 bases and J by 3 bases; unmatched bases: 11. Germline CDR1 and CDR2: MGHRA and YSYEKL. CDR3 nucleotides: TGCGCCAGCAGCCAGCTTCCCAGCGGGAGGGCCGTCTACGAGCAGTACTTC. As protein: CASSQLPSGRAVYEQYF.

This chain uses TRBV6-1 with TRBJ1-1, with a tentative D call TRBD1 (5 bases). Between the trimmed V and J ends, which lost 4 bases and 3 bases, there was a span of 9 bases. Germline V gene lookup returns CDR1 MNHNS and CDR2 SASEGT. The CDR3 is 13 amino acids. The CDR3 loop is CASSGQGYTEAFF. CDR3 in DNA: TGTGCCAGCAGTGGCCAGGGTTACACTGAAGCTTTCTTT.

The V gene is TRBV18, the J gene TRBJ1-3, with 7 bases aligning to TRBD1. Per the germline V gene, CDR1 is KGHSH and CDR2 is LQKENI. The CDR3 has 15 residues. V lost 6 bases and J lost 0; bases outside the gene matches: 5. The CDR3 DNA reads as TGTGCCAGCTCCCCAGGGGGGTACTCTGGAAACACCATATATTTT. Protein product: CASSPGGYSGNTIYF.

The CDR3 bases are TGTGCCAGCAGTTTATGGAGGGGGCAGACCTACGAGCAGTACTTC. This translates into CASSLWRGQTYEQYF. The chain combines TRBV28 with TRBJ2-7; 7 bases are a match to TRBD1. CDR3 length: 15 amino acids. The J segment lost 2 bases and the V segment lost 0 bases, leaving 4 bases of the junction unmatched. The V gene's germline CDR1 is MDHEN and CDR2 SYDVKM.

The chain uses TRBV30 and TRBJ1-4, with TRBD1 as a possible D gene (6 bases). This CDR3 contains 13 residues. V lost 3 bases to trimming and J lost 8 bases, with 13 bases between them. The germline gives CDR1 GTSNPN, CDR2 SVGIG (reference sequence). The CDR3 sequence: CAWSTGSWEKLFF. The DNA for the CDR3 is TGTGCCTGGAGCACAGGGTCGTGGGAAAAACTGTTTTTT.

This rearrangement joins TRBV13 to TRBJ2-1; perhaps TRBD1 as D (6 bases). CDR3 length equals 12 residues. The germline V gene encodes CDR1 PRHDT and CDR2 FYEKMQ (reference sequence). V was trimmed by 4 bases and J by 6 bases, leaving 7 bases between them. Here the CDR3 reads CASSSQGNEQFF. In nucleotides, the CDR3 is TGTGCCAGCAGCTCACAGGGCAATGAGCAGTTCTTC.

The chain carries TRBV10-2 and TRBJ1-4; 7 bases are a match to TRBD1. This CDR3 has 16 amino acids. Losses at the gene ends were 4 bases for V and 7 bases for J; bases not matched to a gene: 12. The germline V gene has CDR1 WSHSY and CDR2 SAAADI. CDR3 sequence (DNA): TGCGCCAGCAGTGTTGAAGGCGAGGGGGCCGGTGAAAAACTGTTTTTT. Residues: CASSVEGEGAGEKLFF.

The chain combines TRBV11-1 with TRBJ2-5; 10 nucleotides match TRBD1. The V gene's germline CDR1 is SGHAT and CDR2 FQDESV (reference sequence). The ends lost 3 bases at V and 3 bases at J; junction bases unmatched: 7. This CDR3 is 16 amino acids long. The CDR3 DNA reads TGTGCCAGCAGCTTCTGGACAGGGGGTCCAGAAGAGACCCAGTACTTC. This gives the protein CASSFWTGGPEETQYF.

This clone was seen once. The V and J genes are TRBV5-6 and TRBJ1-2; the D is unclear. The CDR3 is 12 amino acids. From germline, CDR1 is SGHDT and CDR2 YYEEEE. Deletions cut 2 bases from V and 6 bases from J, with 8 bases between. DNA for the CDR3: TGTGCCAGCAGCTTCGGGGTTAATGGCTACACCTTC. Its translation: CASSFGVNGYTF.

CDR3 protein: CASSLVGQGAFF. The CDR3 region has the DNA TGTGCCAGCAGCTTAGTGGGCCAGGGGGCTTTCTTT. V is TRBV7-2 and J is TRBJ1-1; possible D gene TRBD1, 6 bases. Germline lookup yields CDR1 SGHTA and CDR2 FQGNSA. Deletions cut 1 base from V and 11 bases from J, with 11 bases between. This CDR3 spans 12 amino acids.

The chain uses TRBV9 and TRBJ2-2; no reliable D call. The ends were cut back, 1 base at V and 1 base at J, with 11 bases in the middle. This CDR3 region has 16 residues. Germline loops: CDR1 SGDLS, CDR2 YYNGEE. This chain's CDR3 is CASSVSLTVNTGELFF. The CDR3 nucleotides read TGTGCCAGCAGCGTATCGTTAACAGTGAACACCGGGGAGCTGTTTTTT.

The rearrangement joins TRBV9 to TRBJ2-7; 8 bases fit TRBD1. The CDR3 consists of 16 residues. The germline CDR1 and CDR2 sequences are SGDLS and YYNGEE. J gave up 2 bases and V 0 bases, and 7 bases lay outside the gene matches. CDR3 amino acids: CASSVATGGQPYEQYF. CDR3 DNA: TGTGCCAGCAGCGTAGCTACAGGGGGTCAGCCCTACGAGCAGTACTTC.

This clone was seen only a few times. The chain recombines TRBV4-2 with TRBJ2-3, with D possibly matching TRBD2 (5 bases). Germline loops: CDR1 LGHNA, CDR2 YNFKEQ. Trimming took 0 bases from V and 3 from J, leaving 13 bases between them. The CDR3 is 16 residues long. The CDR3 DNA reads as TGTGCCAGCAGCCAAGAACGGGGTACGTTGACAGATACGCAGTATTTT. Its protein is CASSQERGTLTDTQYF.

This chain uses TRBV4-1 with TRBJ1-1; D is perhaps TRBD1 (5 bases). Trimming took off 1 base at V and 1 base at J, with 10 bases between the two ends. CDR1 is MGHRA, CDR2 YSYEKL, per germline. This CDR3 region has 15 residues. As DNA, the CDR3 is TGCGCCAGCAGCCAAGTCGGGGGTGAGAACACTGAAGCTTTCTTT. Protein: CASSQVGGENTEAFF.

The chain is built from TRBV7-9 and TRBJ1-1; D uncertain. Looked up from germline, CDR1 is SEHNR and CDR2 is FQNEAQ (reference sequence). Trimming pared 5 bases from V and 0 bases from J, leaving 4 bases between. This CDR3 has 12 amino acids. DNA of the CDR3: TGTGCCAGCAGCAACATGAACACTGAAGCTTTCTTT. Amino acid sequence: CASSNMNTEAFF. Drawing the rest from reference TRBV7-9 and TRBJ1-1, the complete variable domain is DTGVSQNPRHKITKRGQNVTFRCDPISEHNRLYWYRQTLGQGPEFLTYFQNEAQLEKSRLLSDRFSAERPKGSFSTLEIQRTEQGDSAMYLCASSNMNTEAFFGQGTRLTVV.

This chain uses TRBV5-8 with TRBJ1-6, with D perhaps matching TRBD1 (6 bases). The CDR3 covers 16 residues. Germline CDR1 and CDR2: SGHTS and YDEGEE. V was trimmed by 3 bases and J by 7 bases, leaving 17 bases between them. This chain's CDR3 is CASSWYRVKTNSPLHF. CDR3 nucleotides: TGTGCCAGCAGCTGGTACAGGGTAAAAACCAATTCACCCCTCCACTTT.

Only a few counts were recorded for this clone. This chain connects TRBV5-4 to TRBJ2-7; 15 bases align to TRBD2. The V gene's germline CDR1 is SGHNT and CDR2 YYREEE (reference sequence). The CDR3 totals 15 residues. V shed 4 bases and J 2 bases; nucleotides not matched to a gene: 1. The CDR3 DNA reads TGTGCCAGCAGCCGGACTAGCGGGGGGGCCTACGAGCAGTACTTC. Amino acids: CASSRTSGGAYEQYF.

This clone was counted a single time. The CDR3 bases are TGTGCCAGCAGCTTCCGGAGGGTGGGGAACACTGAAGCTTTCTTT. Its protein is CASSFRRVGNTEAFF. This chain links TRBV11-3 with TRBJ1-1, with D uncertain. The CDR3 covers 15 residues. With 3 bases removed from V and 1 base from J, the gap between germline ends came to 12 bases. CDR1 is SGHNT, CDR2 YENEEA, per germline.